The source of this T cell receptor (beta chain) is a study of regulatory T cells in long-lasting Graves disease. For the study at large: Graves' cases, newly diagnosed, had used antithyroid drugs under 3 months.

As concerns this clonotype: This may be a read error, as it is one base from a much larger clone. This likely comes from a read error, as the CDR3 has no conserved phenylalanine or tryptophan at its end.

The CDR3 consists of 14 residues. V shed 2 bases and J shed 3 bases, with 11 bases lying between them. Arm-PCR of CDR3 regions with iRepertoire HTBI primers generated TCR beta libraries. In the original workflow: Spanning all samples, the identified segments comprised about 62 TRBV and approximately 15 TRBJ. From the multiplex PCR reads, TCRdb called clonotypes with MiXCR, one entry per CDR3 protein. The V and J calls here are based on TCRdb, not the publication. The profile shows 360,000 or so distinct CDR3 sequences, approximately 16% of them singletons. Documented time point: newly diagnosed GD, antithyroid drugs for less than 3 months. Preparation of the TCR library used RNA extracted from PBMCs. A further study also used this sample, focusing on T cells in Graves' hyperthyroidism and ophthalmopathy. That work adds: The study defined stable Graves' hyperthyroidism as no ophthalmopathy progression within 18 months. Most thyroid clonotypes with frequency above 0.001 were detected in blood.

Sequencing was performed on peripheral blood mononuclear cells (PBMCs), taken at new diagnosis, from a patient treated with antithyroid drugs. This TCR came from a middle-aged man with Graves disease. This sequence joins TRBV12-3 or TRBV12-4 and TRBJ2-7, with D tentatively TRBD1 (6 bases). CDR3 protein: CASSLQGKGYEQYL. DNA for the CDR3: TGTGCCAGCAGTTTACAGGGGAAGGGCTACGAGCAGTACTTA.